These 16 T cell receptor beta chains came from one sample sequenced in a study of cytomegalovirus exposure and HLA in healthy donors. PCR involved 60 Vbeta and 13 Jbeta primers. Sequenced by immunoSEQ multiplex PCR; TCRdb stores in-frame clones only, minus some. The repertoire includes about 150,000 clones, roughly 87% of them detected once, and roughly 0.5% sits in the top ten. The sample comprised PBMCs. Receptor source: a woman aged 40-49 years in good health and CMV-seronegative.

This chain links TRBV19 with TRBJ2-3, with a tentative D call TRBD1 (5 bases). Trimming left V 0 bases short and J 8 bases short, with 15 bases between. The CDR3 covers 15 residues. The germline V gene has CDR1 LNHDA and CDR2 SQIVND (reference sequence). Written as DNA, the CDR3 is TGTGCCAGTAGTATAGAGGGGTCCTCCCAGGGTACGCAGTATTTT. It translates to CASSIEGSSQGTQYF.

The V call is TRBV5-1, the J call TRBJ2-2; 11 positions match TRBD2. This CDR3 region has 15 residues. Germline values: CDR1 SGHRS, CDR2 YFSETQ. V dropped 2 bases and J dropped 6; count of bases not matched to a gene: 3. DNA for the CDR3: TGCGCCAGCAGCTTCACTAGCGGGAGCCCCGGGGAGCTGTTTTTT. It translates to CASSFTSGSPGELFF. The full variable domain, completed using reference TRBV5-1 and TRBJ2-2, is KAGVTQTPRYLIKTRGQQVTLSCSPISGHRSVSWYQQTPGQGLQFLFEYFSETQRNKGNFPGRFSGRQFSNSRSEMNVSTLELGDSALYLCASSFTSGSPGELFFGEGSRLTVL.

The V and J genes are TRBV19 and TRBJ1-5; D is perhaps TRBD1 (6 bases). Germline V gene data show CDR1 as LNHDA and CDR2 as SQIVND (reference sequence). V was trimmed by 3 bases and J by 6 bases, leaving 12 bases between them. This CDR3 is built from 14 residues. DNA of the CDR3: TGTGCCAGTAGTATGGGTCAGGGGAGTCAGCCCCAGCATTTT. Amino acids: CASSMGQGSQPQHF.

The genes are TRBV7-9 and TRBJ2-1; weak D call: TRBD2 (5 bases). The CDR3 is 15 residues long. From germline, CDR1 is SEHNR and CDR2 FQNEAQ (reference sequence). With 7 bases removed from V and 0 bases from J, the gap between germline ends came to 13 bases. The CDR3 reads CASTLRGSSYNEQFF. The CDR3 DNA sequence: TGTGCCAGCACCCTTAGAGGGAGCTCCTACAATGAGCAGTTCTTC.

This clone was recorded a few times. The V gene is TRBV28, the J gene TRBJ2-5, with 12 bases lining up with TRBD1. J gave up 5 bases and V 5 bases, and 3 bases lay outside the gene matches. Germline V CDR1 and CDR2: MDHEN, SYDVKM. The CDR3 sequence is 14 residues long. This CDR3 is CASSGTGGRETQYF. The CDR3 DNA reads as TGTGCCAGCAGTGGGACAGGGGGCCGGGAGACCCAGTACTTC. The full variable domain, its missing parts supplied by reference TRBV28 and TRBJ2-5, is DVKVTQSSRYLVKRTGEKVFLECVQDMDHENMFWYRQDPGLGLRLIYFSYDVKMKEKGDIPEGYSVSREKKERFSLILESASTNQTSMYLCASSGTGGRETQYFGPGTRLLVL.

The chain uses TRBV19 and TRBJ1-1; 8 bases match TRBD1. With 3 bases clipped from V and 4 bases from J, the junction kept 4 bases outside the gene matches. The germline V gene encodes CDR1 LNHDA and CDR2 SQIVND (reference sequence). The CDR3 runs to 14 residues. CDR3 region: CASSIPGGFTEAFF. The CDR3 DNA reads TGTGCCAGTAGTATCCCAGGGGGCTTCACTGAAGCTTTCTTT.

This chain's CDR3 is CASSYSPSAGVYEQYF. CDR3 sequence (DNA): TGTGCCAGCAGTTACTCCCCCTCGGCAGGCGTCTACGAGCAGTACTTC. The chain combines TRBV6-6 with TRBJ2-7; D not resolved. V was cut by 0 bases and J by 3 bases, with 15 bases left in between. This CDR3 contains 16 residues. CDR1 and CDR2 from the germline V gene are MNHNY and SVGAGI (reference sequence).

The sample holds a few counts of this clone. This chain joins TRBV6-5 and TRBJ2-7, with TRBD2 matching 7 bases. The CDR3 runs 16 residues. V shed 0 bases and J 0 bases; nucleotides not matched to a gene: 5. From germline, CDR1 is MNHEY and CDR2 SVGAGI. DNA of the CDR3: TGTGCCAGCAGTTACTCGTCTGGCGGGAGCTCCTACGAGCAGTACTTC. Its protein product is CASSYSSGGSSYEQYF.

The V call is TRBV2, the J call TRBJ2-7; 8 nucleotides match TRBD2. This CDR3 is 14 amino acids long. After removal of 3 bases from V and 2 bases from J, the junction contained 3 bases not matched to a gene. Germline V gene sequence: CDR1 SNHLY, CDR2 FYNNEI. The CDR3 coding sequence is TGTGCCAGCAGTGACACTAGCGGAGCCTACGAGCAGTACTTC. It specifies CASSDTSGAYEQYF.

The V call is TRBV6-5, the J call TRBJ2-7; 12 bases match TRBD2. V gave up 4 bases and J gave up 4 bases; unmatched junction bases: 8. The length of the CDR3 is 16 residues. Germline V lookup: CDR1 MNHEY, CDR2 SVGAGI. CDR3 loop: CASSSSGRGWVYEQYF. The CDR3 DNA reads TGTGCCAGCAGTTCTAGCGGGAGGGGGTGGGTATACGAGCAGTACTTC.

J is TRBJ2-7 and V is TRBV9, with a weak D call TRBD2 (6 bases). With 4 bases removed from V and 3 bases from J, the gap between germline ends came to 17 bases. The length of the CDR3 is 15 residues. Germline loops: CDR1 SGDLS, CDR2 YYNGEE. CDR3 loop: CASSPHSGTGYEQYF. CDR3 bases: TGTGCCAGCAGCCCCCACTCCGGGACTGGCTACGAGCAGTACTTC. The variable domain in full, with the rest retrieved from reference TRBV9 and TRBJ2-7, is DSGVTQTPKHLITATGQRVTLRCSPRSGDLSVYWYQQSLDQGLQFLIQYYNGEERAKGNILERFSAQQFPDLHSELNLSSLELGDSALYFCASSPHSGTGYEQYFGPGTRLTVT.

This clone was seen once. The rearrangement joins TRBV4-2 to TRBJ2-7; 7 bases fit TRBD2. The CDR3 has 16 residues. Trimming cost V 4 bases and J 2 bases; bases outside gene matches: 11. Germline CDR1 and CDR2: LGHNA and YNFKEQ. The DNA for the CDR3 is TGTGCCAGCAGCCCTTCTTTAGCGGGTGGTACCTACGAGCAGTACTTC. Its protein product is CASSPSLAGGTYEQYF.

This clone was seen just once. CDR3 region: CASLASGRGGQETQYF. DNA of the CDR3: TGTGCCAGCTTGGCTAGCGGGAGGGGGGGCCAAGAGACCCAGTACTTC. V and J are TRBV5-6 and TRBJ2-5; 12 bases align to TRBD2. In germline, CDR1 is SGHDT, CDR2 YYEEEE. The junction had 8 bases not matched to a gene; V was cut back by 7 bases and J by 1 base. The CDR3 runs to 16 residues. Combining the CDR3 with reference TRBV5-6 and TRBJ2-5 gives the whole variable domain DAGVTQSPTHLIKTRGQQVTLRCSPKSGHDTVSWYQQALGQGPQFIFQYYEEEERQRGNFPDRFSGHQFPNYSSELNVNALLLGDSALYLCASLASGRGGQETQYFGPGTRLLVL.

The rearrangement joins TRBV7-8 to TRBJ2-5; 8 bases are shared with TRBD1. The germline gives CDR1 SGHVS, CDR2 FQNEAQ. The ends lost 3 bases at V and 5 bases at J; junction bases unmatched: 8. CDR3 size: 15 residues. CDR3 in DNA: TGTGCCAGCAGCTTTAAGACAGGGGCTAGGGAGACCCAGTACTTC. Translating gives CASSFKTGARETQYF.

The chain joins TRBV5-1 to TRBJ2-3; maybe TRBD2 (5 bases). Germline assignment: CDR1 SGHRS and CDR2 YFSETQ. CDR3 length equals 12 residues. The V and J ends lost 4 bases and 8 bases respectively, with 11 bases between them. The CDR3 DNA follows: TGCGCCAGCAGCCCCCCTGAGGGTACGCAGTATTTT. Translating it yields CASSPPEGTQYF.

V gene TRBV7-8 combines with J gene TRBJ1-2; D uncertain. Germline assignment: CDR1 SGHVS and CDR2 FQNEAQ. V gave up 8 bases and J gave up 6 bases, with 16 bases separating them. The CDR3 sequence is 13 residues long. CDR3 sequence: CASGGSAAHGYTF. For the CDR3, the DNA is TGTGCCAGCGGAGGGAGTGCAGCCCATGGCTACACCTTC. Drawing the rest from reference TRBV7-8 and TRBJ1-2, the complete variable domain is GAGVSQSPRYKVAKRGQDVALRCDPISGHVSLFWYQQALGQGPEFLTYFQNEAQLDKSGLPSDRFFAERPEGSVSTLKIQRTQQEDSAVYLCASGGSAAHGYTFGSGTRLTVV.